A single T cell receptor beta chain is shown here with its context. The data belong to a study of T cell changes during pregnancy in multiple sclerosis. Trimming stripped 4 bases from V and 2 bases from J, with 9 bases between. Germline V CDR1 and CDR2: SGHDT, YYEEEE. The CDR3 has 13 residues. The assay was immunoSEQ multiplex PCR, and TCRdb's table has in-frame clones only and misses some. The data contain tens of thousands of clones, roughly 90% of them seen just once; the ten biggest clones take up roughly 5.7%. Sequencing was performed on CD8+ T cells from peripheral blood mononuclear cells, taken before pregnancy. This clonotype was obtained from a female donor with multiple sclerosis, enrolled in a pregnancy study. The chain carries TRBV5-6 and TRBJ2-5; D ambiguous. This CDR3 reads CASSLDMQETQYF. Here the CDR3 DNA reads TGTGCCAGCAGCCTCGACATGCAAGAGACCCAGTACTTC.